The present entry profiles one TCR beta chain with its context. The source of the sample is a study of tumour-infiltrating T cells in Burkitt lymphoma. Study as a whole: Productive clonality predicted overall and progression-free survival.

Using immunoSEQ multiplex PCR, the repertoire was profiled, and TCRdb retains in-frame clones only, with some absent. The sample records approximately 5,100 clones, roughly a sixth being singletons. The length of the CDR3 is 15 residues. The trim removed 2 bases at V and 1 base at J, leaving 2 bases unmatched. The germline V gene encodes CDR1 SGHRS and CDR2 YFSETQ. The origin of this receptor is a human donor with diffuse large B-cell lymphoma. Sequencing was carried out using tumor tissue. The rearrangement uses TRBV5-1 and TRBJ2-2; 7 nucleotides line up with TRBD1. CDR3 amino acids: CASSLGTVNTGELFF. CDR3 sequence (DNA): TGCGCCAGCAGCTTAGGGACAGTGAACACCGGGGAGCTGTTTTTT.